The sequence of this TCR beta chain was determined in a study of human T cells and chemical hapten exposure. Study-wide context: Patients, largely female, had alopecia areata, totalis or universalis.

This clonotype occurred a few times. Time point here: pre-sensitization, week 0. Treatment specified: therapeutic diphenylcyclopropenone sensitization with weekly scalp DPC. Phlebotomy was performed prior to application of every patch test. TCRdb used MiXCR to reprocess the RACE reads, holding one entry per CDR3 protein. The table has about 380,000 distinct CDR3 sequences, 4.5% to 5.5% seen once. The CDR3 extends over 16 amino acids. Germline assignment: CDR1 KGHSH and CDR2 LQKENI. The V and J ends lost 3 bases and 4 bases, in that order; junction bases with no gene match: 9. This chain connects TRBV18 to TRBJ1-1; 9 positions match TRBD1. This clonotype was sampled from a woman aged 45 to 65 with alopecia areata. Some clones in this sample may be carry-over from other donors' samples. The sequencing here drew on whole blood, taken in connection with sensitization to the hapten diphenylcyclopropenone (DPC). The CDR3: CASSPRTGDGGTEAFF. The CDR3, as DNA: TGTGCCAGCTCACCCAGGACAGGGGATGGCGGCACTGAAGCTTTCTTT.